This T cell receptor (beta chain) was recovered during a study of T-cell reconstitution after alpha-beta-depleted transplantation in children. The CDR3 extends over 13 amino acids. Germline V gene data show CDR1 as DFQATT and CDR2 as SNEGSKA (reference sequence). The TCRbeta library incorporated unique molecular identifiers. TCRdb re-analysed the PCR reads in MiXCR, keeping a single row per CDR3 protein. The sample has more than 200,000 distinct CDR3 sequences, over 9.5% seen once. This clonotype was counted many times. The genes are TRBV20-1 and TRBJ1-2; no firm D call. The TCR originated in a human donor who donated a stem cell graft to a child with SCID. This material consisted of PBMCs from the stem cell graft donor, taken from the stem cell graft. The CDR3 DNA is TGCAGGGTGAGCAGCCACTCTAACTATGGCTACACCTTC. Residues: CRVSSHSNYGYTF.